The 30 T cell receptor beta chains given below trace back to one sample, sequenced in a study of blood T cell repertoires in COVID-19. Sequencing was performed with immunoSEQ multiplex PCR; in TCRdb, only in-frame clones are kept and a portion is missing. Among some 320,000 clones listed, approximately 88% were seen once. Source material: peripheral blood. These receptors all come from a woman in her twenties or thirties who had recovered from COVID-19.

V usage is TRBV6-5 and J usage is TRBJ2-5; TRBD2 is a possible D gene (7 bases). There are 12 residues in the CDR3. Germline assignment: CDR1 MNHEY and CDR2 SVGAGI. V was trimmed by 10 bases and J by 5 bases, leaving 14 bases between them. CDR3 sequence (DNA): TGTGCCACTGGGGGGGGGCCCGAGACCCAGTACTTC. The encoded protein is CATGGGPETQYF.

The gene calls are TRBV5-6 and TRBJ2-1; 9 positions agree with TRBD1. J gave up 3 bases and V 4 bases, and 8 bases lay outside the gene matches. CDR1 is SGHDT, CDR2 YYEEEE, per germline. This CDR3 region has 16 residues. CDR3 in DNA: TGTGCCAGCAGCAGAAAACAGGGGGCGCACTACAATGAGCAGTTCTTC. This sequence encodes CASSRKQGAHYNEQFF.

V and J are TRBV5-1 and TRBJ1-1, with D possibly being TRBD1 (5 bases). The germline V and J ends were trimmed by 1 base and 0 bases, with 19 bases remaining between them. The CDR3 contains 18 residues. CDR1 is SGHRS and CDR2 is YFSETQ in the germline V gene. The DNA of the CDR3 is TGCGCCAGCAGCTTGAAAAAGGCAGGGAGGGAAATGAACACTGAAGCTTTCTTT. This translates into CASSLKKAGREMNTEAFF.

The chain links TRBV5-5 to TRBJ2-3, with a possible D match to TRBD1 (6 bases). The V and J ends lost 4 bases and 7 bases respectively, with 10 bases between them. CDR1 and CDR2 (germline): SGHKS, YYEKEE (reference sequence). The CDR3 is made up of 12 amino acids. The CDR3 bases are TGTGCCAGCAGCGCGGACAGATATACGCAGTATTTT. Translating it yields CASSADRYTQYF.

The CDR3 nucleotides read TGTGCCAGTAGTATGATTCCGGGACAGGGTTACTCTGGGGCCAACGTCCTGACTTTC. Translation: CASSMIPGQGYSGANVLTF. This chain connects TRBV19 to TRBJ2-6, with 9 bases lining up with TRBD1. Germline CDR1 is LNHDA and CDR2 is SQIVND (reference sequence). With V trimmed by 3 bases and J by 0 bases, 9 bases remained unmatched. The CDR3 is 19 amino acids.

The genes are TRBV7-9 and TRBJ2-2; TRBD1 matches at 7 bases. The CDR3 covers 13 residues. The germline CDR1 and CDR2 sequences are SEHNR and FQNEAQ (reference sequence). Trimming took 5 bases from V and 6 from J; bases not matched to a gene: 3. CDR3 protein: CASSPTGPGELFF. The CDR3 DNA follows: TGTGCCAGCAGCCCGACAGGGCCCGGGGAGCTGTTTTTT.

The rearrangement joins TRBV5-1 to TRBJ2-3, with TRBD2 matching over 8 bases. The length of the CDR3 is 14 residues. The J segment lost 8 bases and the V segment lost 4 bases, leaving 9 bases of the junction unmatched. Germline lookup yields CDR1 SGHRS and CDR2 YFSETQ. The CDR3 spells CASSPGLEVPTQYF. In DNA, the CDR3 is TGCGCCAGCAGCCCGGGACTAGAAGTCCCTACGCAGTATTTT. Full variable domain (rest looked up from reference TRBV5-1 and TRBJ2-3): KAGVTQTPRYLIKTRGQQVTLSCSPISGHRSVSWYQQTPGQGLQFLFEYFSETQRNKGNFPGRFSGRQFSNSRSEMNVSTLELGDSALYLCASSPGLEVPTQYFGPGTRLTVL.

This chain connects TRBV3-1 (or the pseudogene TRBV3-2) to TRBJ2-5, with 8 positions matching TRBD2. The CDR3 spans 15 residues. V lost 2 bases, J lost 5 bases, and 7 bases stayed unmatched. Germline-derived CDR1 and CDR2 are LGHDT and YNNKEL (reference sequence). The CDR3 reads CASSQRAGGEETQYF. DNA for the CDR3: TGTGCCAGCAGCCAAAGGGCGGGGGGCGAGGAGACCCAGTACTTC.

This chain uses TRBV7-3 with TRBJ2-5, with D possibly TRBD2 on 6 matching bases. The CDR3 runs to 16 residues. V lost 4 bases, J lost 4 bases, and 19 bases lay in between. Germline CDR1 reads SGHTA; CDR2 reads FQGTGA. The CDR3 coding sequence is TGTGCCAGCAGCTCAGGGACGGGAGAGGGCATAGAGACCCAGTACTTC. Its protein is CASSSGTGEGIETQYF.

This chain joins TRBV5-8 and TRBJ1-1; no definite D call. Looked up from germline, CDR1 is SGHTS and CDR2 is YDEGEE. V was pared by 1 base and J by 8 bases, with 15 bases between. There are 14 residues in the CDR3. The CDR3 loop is CASSLLDGDREAFF. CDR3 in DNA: TGTGCCAGCAGCTTGCTCGACGGGGATCGGGAAGCTTTCTTT.

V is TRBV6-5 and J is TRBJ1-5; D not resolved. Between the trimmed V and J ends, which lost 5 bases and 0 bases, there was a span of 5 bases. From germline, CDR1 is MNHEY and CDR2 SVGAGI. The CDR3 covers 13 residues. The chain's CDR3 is CASSQDSNQPQHF. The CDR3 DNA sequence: TGTGCCAGCAGTCAGGATAGCAATCAGCCCCAGCATTTT.

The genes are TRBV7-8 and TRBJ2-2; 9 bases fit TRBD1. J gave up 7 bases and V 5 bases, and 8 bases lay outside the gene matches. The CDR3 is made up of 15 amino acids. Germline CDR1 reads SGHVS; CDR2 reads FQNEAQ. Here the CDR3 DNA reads TGTGCCAGCAGCCCAGGGACAGGGTACAACGGGGAGCTGTTTTTT. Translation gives CASSPGTGYNGELFF.

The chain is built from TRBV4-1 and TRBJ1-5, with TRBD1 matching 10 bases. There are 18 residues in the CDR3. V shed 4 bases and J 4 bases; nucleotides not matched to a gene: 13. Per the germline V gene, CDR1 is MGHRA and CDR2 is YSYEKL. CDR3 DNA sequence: TGCGCCAGCAGCCCTGGGACAGGGGTGTTTTTCAATAATCAGCCCCAGCATTTT. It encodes CASSPGTGVFFNNQPQHF.

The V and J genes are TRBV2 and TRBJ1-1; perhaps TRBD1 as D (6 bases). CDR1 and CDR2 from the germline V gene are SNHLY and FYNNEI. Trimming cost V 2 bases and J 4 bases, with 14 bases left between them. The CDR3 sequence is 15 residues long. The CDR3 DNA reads TGTGCCAGCAGTGAATCTCAGGGGTTTTTCACTGAAGCTTTCTTT. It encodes CASSESQGFFTEAFF.

In DNA form, the CDR3 reads TGTGCCAGCAGCTTACCTAGCGGAGAAGAGACCCAGTACTTC. As protein: CASSLPSGEETQYF. The rearrangement links TRBV7-2 to TRBJ2-5, with 7 bases matching TRBD2. The CDR3 consists of 14 residues. V shed 2 bases, J shed 3 bases, and the junction held 3 bases outside the gene matches. Germline V gives CDR1 SGHTA, CDR2 FQGNSA. The variable domain in full, with the rest retrieved from reference TRBV7-2 and TRBJ2-5, is GAGVSQSPSNKVTEKGKDVELRCDPISGHTALYWYRQSLGQGLEFLIYFQGNSAPDKSGLPSDRFSAERTGGSVSTLTIQRTQQEDSAVYLCASSLPSGEETQYFGPGTRLLVL.

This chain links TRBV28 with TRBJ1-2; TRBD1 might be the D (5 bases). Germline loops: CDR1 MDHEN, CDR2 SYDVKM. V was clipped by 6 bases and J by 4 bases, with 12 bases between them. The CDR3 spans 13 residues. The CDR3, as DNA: TGTGCCAGCAGGATCGGCAGGGCCTATGGCTACACCTTC. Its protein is CASRIGRAYGYTF.

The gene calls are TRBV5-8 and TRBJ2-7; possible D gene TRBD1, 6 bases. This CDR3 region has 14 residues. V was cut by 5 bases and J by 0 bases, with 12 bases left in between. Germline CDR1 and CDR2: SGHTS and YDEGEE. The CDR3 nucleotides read TGTGCCAGCAGAACTCGGACAGTCTCCTACGAGCAGTACTTC. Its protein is CASRTRTVSYEQYF.

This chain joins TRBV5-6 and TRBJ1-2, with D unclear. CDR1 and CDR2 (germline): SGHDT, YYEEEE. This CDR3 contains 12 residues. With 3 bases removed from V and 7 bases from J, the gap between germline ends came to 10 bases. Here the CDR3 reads CASSWREGGYTF. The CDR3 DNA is TGTGCCAGCAGCTGGAGGGAGGGTGGCTACACCTTC.

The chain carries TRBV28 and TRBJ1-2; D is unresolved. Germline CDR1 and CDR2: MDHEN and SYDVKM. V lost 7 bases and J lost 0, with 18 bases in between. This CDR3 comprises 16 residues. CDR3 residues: CASTFLPNFPNYGYTF. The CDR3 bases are TGTGCCAGCACTTTTCTCCCAAACTTCCCTAACTATGGCTACACCTTC.

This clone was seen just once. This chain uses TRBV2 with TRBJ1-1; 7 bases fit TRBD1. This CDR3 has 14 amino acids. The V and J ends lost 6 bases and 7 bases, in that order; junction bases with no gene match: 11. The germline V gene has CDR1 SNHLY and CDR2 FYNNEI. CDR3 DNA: TGTGCCAGCAGAGGCGACAGGGAGTTAGGTGAAGCTTTCTTT. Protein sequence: CASRGDRELGEAFF.

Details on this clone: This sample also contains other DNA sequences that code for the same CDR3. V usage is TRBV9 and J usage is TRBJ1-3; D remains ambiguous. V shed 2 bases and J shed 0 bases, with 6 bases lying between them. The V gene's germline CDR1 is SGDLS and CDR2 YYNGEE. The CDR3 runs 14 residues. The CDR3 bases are TGTGCCAGCAGCGTCGAGAGCTCTGGAAACACCATATATTTT. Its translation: CASSVESSGNTIYF.

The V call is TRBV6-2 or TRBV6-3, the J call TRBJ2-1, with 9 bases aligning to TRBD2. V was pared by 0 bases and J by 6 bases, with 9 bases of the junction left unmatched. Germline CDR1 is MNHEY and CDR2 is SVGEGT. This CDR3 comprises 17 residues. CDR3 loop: CASSYSISGGTGNEQFF. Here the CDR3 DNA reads TGTGCCAGCAGTTACTCGATCAGCGGGGGGACGGGCAATGAGCAGTTCTTC.

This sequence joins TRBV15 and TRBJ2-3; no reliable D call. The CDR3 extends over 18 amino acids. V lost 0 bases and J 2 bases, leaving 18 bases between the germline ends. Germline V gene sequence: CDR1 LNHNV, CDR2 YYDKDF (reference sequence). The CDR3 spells CATSRDLHRQTVTDTQYF. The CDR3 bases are TGTGCCACCAGCAGAGACCTACACCGACAAACTGTCACAGATACGCAGTATTTT.

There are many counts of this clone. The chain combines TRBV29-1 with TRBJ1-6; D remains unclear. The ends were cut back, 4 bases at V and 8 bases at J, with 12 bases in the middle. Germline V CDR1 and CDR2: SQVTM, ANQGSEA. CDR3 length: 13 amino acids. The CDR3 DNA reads TGCAGCGTTGGTTCAGGTGAAGATTCACCCCTCCACTTT. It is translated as CSVGSGEDSPLHF.

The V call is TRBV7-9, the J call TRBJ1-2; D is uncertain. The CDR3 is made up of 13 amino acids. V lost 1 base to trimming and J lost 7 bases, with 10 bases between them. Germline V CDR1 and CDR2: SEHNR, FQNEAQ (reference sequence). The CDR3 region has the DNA TGTGCCAGCAGCTTAGAATACGCGGGTGGCTACACCTTC. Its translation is CASSLEYAGGYTF.

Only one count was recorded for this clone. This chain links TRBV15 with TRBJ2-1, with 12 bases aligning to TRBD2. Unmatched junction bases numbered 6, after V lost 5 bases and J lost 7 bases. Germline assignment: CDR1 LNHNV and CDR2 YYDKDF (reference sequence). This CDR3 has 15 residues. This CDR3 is CATSQGLAGYNEQFF. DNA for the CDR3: TGTGCCACCAGCCAAGGACTAGCGGGGTATAATGAGCAGTTCTTC. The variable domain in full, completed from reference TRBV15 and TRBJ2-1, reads DAMVIQNPRYQVTQFGKPVTLSCSQTLNHNVMYWYQQKSSQAPKLLFHYYDKDFNNEADTPDNFQSRRPNTSFCFLDIRSPGLGDTAMYLCATSQGLAGYNEQFFGPGTRLTVL.

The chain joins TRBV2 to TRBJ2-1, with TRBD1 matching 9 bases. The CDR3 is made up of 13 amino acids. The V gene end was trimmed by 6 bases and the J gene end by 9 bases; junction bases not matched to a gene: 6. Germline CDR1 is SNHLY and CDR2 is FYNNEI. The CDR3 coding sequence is TGTGCCAGCAGGGCGGACAGGGGAAGTGAGCAGTTCTTC. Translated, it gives CASRADRGSEQFF.

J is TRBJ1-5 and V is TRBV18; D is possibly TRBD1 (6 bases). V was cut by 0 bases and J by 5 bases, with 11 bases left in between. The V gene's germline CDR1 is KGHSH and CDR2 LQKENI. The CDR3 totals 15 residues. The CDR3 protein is CASSPPNRDDQPQHF. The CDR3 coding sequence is TGTGCCAGCTCACCACCGAACAGGGACGATCAGCCCCAGCATTTT.

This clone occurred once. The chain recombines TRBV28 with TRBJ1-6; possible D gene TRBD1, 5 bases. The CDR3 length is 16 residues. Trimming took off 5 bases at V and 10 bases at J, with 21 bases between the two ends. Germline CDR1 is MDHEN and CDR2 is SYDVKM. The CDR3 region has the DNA TGTGCCAGCAGTCTGCCCGGCGGAGGGGTAGGGTCACCCCTCCACTTT. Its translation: CASSLPGGGVGSPLHF.

In nucleotides, the CDR3 is TGTGCCAGCAGATATATAAGGACAGTTGATCAGCCCCAGCATTTT. Its protein product is CASRYIRTVDQPQHF. The chain is built from TRBV2 and TRBJ1-5, with D possibly being TRBD1 (6 bases). V lost 6 bases and J lost 5, with 17 bases in between. Germline CDR1 is SNHLY and CDR2 is FYNNEI. The CDR3 totals 15 residues.